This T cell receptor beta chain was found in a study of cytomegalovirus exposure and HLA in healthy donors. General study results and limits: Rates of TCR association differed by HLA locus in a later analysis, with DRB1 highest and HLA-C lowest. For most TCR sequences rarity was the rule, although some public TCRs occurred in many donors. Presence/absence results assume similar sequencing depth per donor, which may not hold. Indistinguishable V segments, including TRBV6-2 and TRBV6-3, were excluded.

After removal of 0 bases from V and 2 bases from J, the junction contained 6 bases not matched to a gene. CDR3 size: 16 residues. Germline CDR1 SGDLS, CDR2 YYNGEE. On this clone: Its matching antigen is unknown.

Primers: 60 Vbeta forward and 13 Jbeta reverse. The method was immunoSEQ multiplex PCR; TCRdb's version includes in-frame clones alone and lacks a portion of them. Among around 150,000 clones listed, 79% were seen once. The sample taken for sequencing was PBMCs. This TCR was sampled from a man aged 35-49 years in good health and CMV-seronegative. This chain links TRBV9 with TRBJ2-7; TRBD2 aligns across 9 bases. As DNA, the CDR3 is TGTGCCAGCAGCGTAGCGGGAGCGGGAGGCCCCTACGAGCAGTACTTC. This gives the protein CASSVAGAGGPYEQYF.